This T cell receptor (beta chain) stems from a study of Ad26.COV2.S vaccination and SARS-CoV-2 variants. CDR1 LNHDA and CDR2 SQIVND come from the germline V gene (reference sequence). J was trimmed by 1 base and V by 5 bases; bases with no gene match: 6. The CDR3 has 16 amino acids. This clone was observed at least ten times. TCRdb keeps only in-frame clones here, not all; method: immunoSEQ multiplex PCR. Altogether over 100,000 clones are present, roughly 80% being singletons, with the ten largest covering 15% to 20%. Material: peripheral blood, obtained after recovery from COVID-19. The chain carries TRBV19 and TRBJ1-5; 9 nucleotides match TRBD1. This sequence was found in a human donor who had recovered from COVID-19. CDR3 amino acids: CASSGTGIRSNQPQHF. CDR3 DNA sequence: TGTGCCAGTAGTGGGACAGGGATAAGGAGCAATCAGCCCCAGCATTTT.